The clone carrying this T cell receptor (beta chain) was counted only a few times. The CDR3 goes on 3 residues after the read ends, and that part is filled in from the germline J gene. Germline lookup yields CDR1 MNHGY and CDR2 SVAAGI. The CDR3 has 13 residues. The V and J ends lost 11 bases and 1 base respectively, with 14 bases between them. Most patients and controls had Caucasian heritage. This table comes from immunoSEQ multiplex PCR, and its TCRdb copy is limited to in-frame clones, with some not included. The profile covers approximately 58,000 clones, none occurring a single time. This sample is part of a study of T cell clonality in common variable immunodeficiency.

Sequenced material: peripheral blood mononuclear cells. This TCR was recovered from a person between 18 and 69 years old in good health. This chain joins TRBV6-9 and TRBJ1-1, with a weak D call TRBD1 (6 bases). The CDR3 bases that were read are TGTGCCCCCCCGGGACACCAGAACACTGAA. It specifies CAPPGHQNTE. The whole CDR3 reads CAPPGHQNTEAFF.